This T cell receptor (beta chain) was recovered during a study of chemoradiotherapy in HPV16-positive cancers. This clone was observed a single time. Its matching antigen is unknown. Study-level results: Only a couple of HPV16-positive patients supplied the functional HPV-specificity definition.

The data were produced by immunoSEQ multiplex PCR, yet TCRdb's version contains in-frame clones alone and is incomplete. Of around 810 clones in the sample, over 75% are singletons; the top ten hold more than 13%. Germline V gene sequence: CDR1 SGHDT, CDR2 YYEEEE. V lost 2 bases and J 0 bases, leaving 15 bases between the germline ends. The CDR3 loop spans 17 amino acids. Over chemoradiotherapy, repertoires were sampled more than once. Sample: tumor tissue, taken from a patient who underwent chemoradiotherapy. The rearrangement joins TRBV5-6 to TRBJ1-3; D perhaps matches TRBD1 (5 bases). The clonotype comes from a human donor with HPV-associated anogenital cancer. This CDR3 is CASSFQSGLPSGNTIYF. CDR3 DNA sequence: TGTGCCAGCAGCTTTCAATCGGGGCTACCCTCTGGAAACACCATATATTTT.